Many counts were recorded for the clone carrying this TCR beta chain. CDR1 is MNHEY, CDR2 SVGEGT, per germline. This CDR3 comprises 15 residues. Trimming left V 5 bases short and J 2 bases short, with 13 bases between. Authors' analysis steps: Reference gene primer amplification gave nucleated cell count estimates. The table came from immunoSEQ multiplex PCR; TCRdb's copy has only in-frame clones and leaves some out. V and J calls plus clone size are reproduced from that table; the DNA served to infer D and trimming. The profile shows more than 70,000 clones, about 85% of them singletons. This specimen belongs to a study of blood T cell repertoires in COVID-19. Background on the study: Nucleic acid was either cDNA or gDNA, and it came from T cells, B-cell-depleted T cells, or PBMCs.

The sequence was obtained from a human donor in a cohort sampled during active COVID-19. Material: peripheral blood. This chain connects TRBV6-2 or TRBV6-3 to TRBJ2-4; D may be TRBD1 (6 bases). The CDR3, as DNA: TGTGCCAGCAGTCAACAGGGAGAAACCAAAAACATTCAGTACTTC. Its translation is CASSQQGETKNIQYF.